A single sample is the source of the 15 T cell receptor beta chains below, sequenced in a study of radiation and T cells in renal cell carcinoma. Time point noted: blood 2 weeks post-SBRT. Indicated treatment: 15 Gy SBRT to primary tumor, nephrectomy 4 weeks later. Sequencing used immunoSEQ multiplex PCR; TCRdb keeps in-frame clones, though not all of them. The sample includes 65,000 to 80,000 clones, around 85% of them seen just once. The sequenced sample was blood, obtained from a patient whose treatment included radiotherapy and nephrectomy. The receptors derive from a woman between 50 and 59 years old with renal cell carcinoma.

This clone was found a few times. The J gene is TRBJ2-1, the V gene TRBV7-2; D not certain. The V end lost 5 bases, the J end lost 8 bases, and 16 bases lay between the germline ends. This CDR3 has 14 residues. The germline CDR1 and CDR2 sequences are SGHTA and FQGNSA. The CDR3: CASSRQRTVDEQFF. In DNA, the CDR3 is TGTGCCAGCAGCCGACAAAGGACCGTGGATGAGCAGTTCTTC. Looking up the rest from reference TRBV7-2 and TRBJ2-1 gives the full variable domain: GAGVSQSPSNKVTEKGKDVELRCDPISGHTALYWYRQSLGQGLEFLIYFQGNSAPDKSGLPSDRFSAERTGGSVSTLTIQRTQQEDSAVYLCASSRQRTVDEQFFGPGTRLTVL.

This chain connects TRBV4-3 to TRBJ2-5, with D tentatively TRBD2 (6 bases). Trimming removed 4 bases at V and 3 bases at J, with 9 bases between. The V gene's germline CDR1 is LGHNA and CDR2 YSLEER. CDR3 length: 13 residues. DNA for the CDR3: TGCGCCAGCAGCCCCCGACTAGAAGAGACCCAGTACTTC. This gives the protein CASSPRLEETQYF.

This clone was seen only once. The CDR3, as DNA: TGTGCCAGCAGCTTAGTAGGAAACACTGAAGCTTTCTTT. Protein: CASSLVGNTEAFF. The chain uses TRBV7-9 and TRBJ1-1; D not certain. V was cut by 1 base and J by 2 bases, with 5 bases left in between. CDR1 and CDR2 from the germline V gene are SEHNR and FQNEAQ (reference sequence). The CDR3 spans 13 residues.

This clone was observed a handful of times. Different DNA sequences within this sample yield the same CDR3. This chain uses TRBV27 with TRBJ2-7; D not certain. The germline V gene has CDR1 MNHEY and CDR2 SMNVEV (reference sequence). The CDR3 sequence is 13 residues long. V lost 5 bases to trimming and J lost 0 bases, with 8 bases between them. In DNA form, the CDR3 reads TGTGCCAGCAGTCGTCGTCCCTCCTACGAGCAGTACTTC. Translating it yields CASSRRPSYEQYF.

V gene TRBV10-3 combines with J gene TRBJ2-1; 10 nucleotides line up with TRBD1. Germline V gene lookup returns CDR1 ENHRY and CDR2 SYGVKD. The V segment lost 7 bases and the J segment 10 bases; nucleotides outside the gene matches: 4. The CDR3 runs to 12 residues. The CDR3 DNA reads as TGTGCCATCACTGACAGGGGGCAGGAGCAGTTCTTC. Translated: CAITDRGQEQFF.

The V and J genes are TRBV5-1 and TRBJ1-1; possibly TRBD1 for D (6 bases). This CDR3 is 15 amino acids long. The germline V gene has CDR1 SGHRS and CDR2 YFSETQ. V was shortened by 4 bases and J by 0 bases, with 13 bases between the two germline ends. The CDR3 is CASSPMTGMNTEAFF. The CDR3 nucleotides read TGCGCCAGCAGCCCTATGACAGGAATGAACACTGAAGCTTTCTTT.

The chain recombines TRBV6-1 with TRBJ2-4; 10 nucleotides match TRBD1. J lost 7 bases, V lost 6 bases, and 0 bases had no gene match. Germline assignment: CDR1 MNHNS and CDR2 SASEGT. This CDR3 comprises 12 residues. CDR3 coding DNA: TGTGCCAGCAGGGGACAGGGGAACATTCAGTACTTC. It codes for CASRGQGNIQYF.

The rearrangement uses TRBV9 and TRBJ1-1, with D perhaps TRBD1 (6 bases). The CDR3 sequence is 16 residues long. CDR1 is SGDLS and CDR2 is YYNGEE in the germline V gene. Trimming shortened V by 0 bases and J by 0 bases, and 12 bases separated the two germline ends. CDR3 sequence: CASSVADRQMNTEAFF. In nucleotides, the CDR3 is TGTGCCAGCAGCGTAGCCGACAGGCAGATGAACACTGAAGCTTTCTTT.

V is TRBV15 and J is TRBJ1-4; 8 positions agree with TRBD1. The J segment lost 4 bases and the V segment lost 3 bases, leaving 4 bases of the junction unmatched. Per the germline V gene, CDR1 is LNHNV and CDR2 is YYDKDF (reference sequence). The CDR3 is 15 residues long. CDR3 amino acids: CATSRVGQVNEKLFF. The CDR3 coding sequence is TGTGCCACCAGCAGGGTGGGACAGGTTAATGAAAAACTGTTTTTT.

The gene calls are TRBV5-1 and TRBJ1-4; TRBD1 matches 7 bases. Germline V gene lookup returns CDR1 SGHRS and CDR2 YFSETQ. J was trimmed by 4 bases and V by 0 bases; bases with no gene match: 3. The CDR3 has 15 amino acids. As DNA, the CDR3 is TGCGCCAGCAGCTTGGGAACAGGGGTTAATGAAAAACTGTTTTTT. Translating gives CASSLGTGVNEKLFF.

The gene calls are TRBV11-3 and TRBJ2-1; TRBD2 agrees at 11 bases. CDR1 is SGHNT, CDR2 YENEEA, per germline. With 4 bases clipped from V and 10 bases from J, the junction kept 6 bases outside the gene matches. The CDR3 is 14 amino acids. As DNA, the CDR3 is TGTGCCAGCAGCTCAGACAGACTAGCGGGGGAGCAGTTCTTC. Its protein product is CASSSDRLAGEQFF.

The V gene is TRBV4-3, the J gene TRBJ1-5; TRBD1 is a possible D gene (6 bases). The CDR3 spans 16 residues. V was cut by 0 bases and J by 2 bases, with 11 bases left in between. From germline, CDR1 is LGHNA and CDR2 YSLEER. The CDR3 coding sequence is TGCGCCAGCAGCCAAGATTGGGGGCACGGCAATCAGCCCCAGCATTTT. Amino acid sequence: CASSQDWGHGNQPQHF.

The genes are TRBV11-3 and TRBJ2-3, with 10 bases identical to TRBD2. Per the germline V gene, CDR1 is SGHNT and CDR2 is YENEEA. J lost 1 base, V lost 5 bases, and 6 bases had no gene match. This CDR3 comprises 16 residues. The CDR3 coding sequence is TGTGCCAGCAGCAACAGCGGGGGGGCCGGCACAGATACGCAGTATTTT. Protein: CASSNSGGAGTDTQYF.

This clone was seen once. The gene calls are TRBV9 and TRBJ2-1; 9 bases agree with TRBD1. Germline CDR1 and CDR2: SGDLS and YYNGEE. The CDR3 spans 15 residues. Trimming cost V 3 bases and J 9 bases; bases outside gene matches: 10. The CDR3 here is CASSASGTGLSEQFF. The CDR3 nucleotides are TGTGCCAGCAGCGCCTCCGGGACAGGGCTAAGTGAGCAGTTCTTC.

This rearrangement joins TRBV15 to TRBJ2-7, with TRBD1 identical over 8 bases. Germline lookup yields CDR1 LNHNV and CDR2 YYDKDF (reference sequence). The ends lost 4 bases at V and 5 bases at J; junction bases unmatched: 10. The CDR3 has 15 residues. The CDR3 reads CATSTAGTGGNEQYF. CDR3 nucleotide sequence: TGTGCCACCAGCACCGCTGGGACAGGCGGGAACGAGCAGTACTTC.